The entry below describes one T cell receptor (beta chain). In the original workflow: By means of reference gene primer amplification, nucleated cell counts were estimated. The method was immunoSEQ multiplex PCR; TCRdb's version includes in-frame clones alone and lacks a portion of them. V and J calls and clone size are those listed in that table; D and trimming were worked out from the DNA. The repertoire holds roughly 200,000 clones, with about four fifths as singletons. The data belong to a study of blood T cell repertoires in COVID-19. Across the study: Nucleic acid was either cDNA or gDNA, and it came from T cells, B-cell-depleted T cells, or PBMCs.

CDR1 and CDR2 from the germline V gene are SGHVS and FNYEAQ. V shed 1 base, J shed 2 bases, and the junction held 9 bases outside the gene matches. CDR3 length: 17 residues. This TCR was recovered from a middle-aged man with active or convalescent COVID-19. The sequenced sample consisted of peripheral blood. The rearrangement joins TRBV7-6 to TRBJ2-7; 9 bases are a match to TRBD2. In DNA, the CDR3 is TGTGCCAGCAGCTTAGAAGGGGTGCGGGGGGGTACCTACGAGCAGTACTTC. Residues: CASSLEGVRGGTYEQYF.